These T cell receptor beta chains were read from a single sample in a study of T cell responses to AZD1222 COVID-19 vaccine. Data came from immunoSEQ multiplex PCR; TCRdb stores just in-frame clones and leaves some out. In the table there are tens of thousands of clones, roughly 88% of which are singletons. The sequencing here drew on peripheral blood, taken 28 days after the second AZD1222 dose. The receptors were sampled from an adult who received the AZD1222 COVID-19 vaccine. Each CDR3 is given with its conserved first and last residue. Each record gives: CDR3 length, J gene, V gene, clone size, D gene, CDR3 DNA, CDR3 protein. D genes are given only for firm matches. Not all rows give a size; the values are once, few, many and, for expanded clones, a class.

13	TRBJ1-5	TRBV7-9	-	-	TGTGCCAGCAGCTTAGGGGGGGGGCAGCCCCAGCATTTT	CASSLGGGQPQHF
12	TRBJ2-1	TRBV7-3	-	-	TGTGCCAGCAGCTTATATGGAGGTGAGCAGTTCTTC	CASSLYGGEQFF
13	TRBJ2-2	TRBV7-3	-	-	TGTGCCAGCGGGCAGGGCCACACCGGGGAGCTGTTTTTT	CASGQGHTGELFF
16	TRBJ2-1	TRBV2	-	-	TGTGCCAGCAGTGAGAGGGGACAATTGAACTACAATGAGCAGTTCTTC	CASSERGQLNYNEQFF
16	TRBJ2-3	TRBV18	-	TRBD2	TGTGCCAGCTCACCAAGCGGGGCCTATAGCACAGATACGCAGTATTTT	CASSPSGAYSTDTQYF
15	TRBJ2-5	TRBV5-1	-	-	TGCGCCAGCACGTCCCAATCAGCGTACCAAGAGACCCAGTACTTC	CASTSQSAYQETQYF
15	TRBJ2-3	TRBV5-1	-	-	TGCGCCAGCACCCGCCCTAGTCCCGGCACAGATACGCAGTATTTT	CASTRPSPGTDTQYF
16	TRBJ1-5	TRBV6-2/TRBV6-3	-	TRBD1	TGTGCCAGCAGTTCCGGGACAGTCCTTCCCCATCAGCCCCAGCATTTT	CASSSGTVLPHQPQHF
14	TRBJ2-2	TRBV15	once	-	TGTGCCACCCGGGGAGGGACAGATACCGGGGAGCTGTTTTTT	CATRGGTDTGELFF
11	TRBJ1-1	TRBV6-5	-	-	TGTGCCAGCAGTTACCGGACTGAAGCTTTCTTT	CASSYRTEAFF
14	TRBJ2-3	TRBV4-1	once	-	TGCGCCAGCAGCCAAGTCGTGGGGTCAGATACGCAGTATTTT	CASSQVVGSDTQYF
15	TRBJ1-5	TRBV4-3	few	-	TGCGCCAGCAGCCAAGAAAGGGCTCCGGGACAGCCCCAGCATTTT	CASSQERAPGQPQHF
15	TRBJ2-7	TRBV27	-	-	TGTGCCAGCAGTTTAAGCCTAGGGGGGATATACGAGCAGTACTTC	CASSLSLGGIYEQYF
13	TRBJ1-5	TRBV6-2/TRBV6-3	few	-	TGTGCCAGCAGCCTCCGGAGCAATCAGCCCCAGCATTTT	CASSLRSNQPQHF
15	TRBJ2-4	TRBV29-1	-	TRBD1	TGCAGCGTTGGGGACCCGGGACAGGGGCTCAACATTCAGTACTTC	CSVGDPGQGLNIQYF
17	TRBJ2-7	TRBV28	-	-	TGTGCCAGCATTGCGAGTGATAGTCGGACGTTTGGTTACGAGCAGTACTTC	CASIASDSRTFGYEQYF
17	TRBJ2-3	TRBV7-9	-	TRBD2	TGTGCCAGCAGCTTAGAAACCATAGCGGGAGCGGCAGATACGCAGTATTTT	CASSLETIAGAADTQYF
19	TRBJ2-7	TRBV11-3	-	TRBD1	TGTGCCAGCAGCTTAGAAGCGGGACAGGGGACTCGAAGCCTCTACGAGCAGTACTTC	CASSLEAGQGTRSLYEQYF
16	TRBJ2-3	TRBV3-1/TRBV3-2	once	TRBD2	TGTGCCAGCAGCCAAGATCGGCGGGGGGGCACAGATACGCAGTATTTT	CASSQDRRGGTDTQYF